A few counts support the clone carrying this TCR beta chain. The antigen is not known. The junction and the germline gene differ at one end; a read error may be behind it. The CDR3 consists of 16 residues. The germline V gene encodes CDR1 SSHAT and CDR2 FNYEAQ (reference sequence). This specimen comes from a study of T-cell memory formation after mild COVID-19. Regarding the study as a whole: Contracting clones from day 15 to 85 had balanced CD4/CD8; later expanders favoured CD4+. Within pre-infection memory, some responding clones were found, suggesting cross-reactive memory joined. The study found contracting CD4+ clones mainly in CM and EM and contracting CD8+ clones in EMRA.

Using constant-segment primers, 5'RACE produced TCR alpha and TCR beta cDNA libraries carrying sample barcodes and UMIs. One entry per CDR3 protein results from TCRdb running MiXCR on the 5' RACE reads. The table shows around 140,000 distinct CDR3 sequences, with about a fifth occurring only once. This chain links TRBV7-7 with TRBJ2-1, with D maybe TRBD2 (6 bases). The sequencing input was PBMCs or a T cell subset sorted from them (not recorded which). This TCR was sampled from an adult woman who had mild COVID-19 (a few samples of this study predate the infection). Cell type and time point are not known. The CDR3 nucleotides read TGTGCTAGCAGCTCCGGGCGGACTATAGCCTACAATGAGCAGTTCTTC. Its protein product is CASSSGRTIAYNEQFF.